These 17 T cell receptor beta chains share one sample of origin, sequenced in a study of cytomegalovirus exposure and HLA in healthy donors. With 60 Vbeta and 13 Jbeta primers, the PCR was carried out. Generated by immunoSEQ multiplex PCR, the TCRdb table keeps only in-frame clones and is missing some. The sample has about 120,000 clones, 65% seen once. The source material was PBMCs. All receptors derive from a woman in her thirties or forties in good health and CMV-seropositive.

CDR3 DNA sequence: TGCGCCAGCAGCCCTTTCGGACTAGCGGGAGTGGATACCTACAATGAGCAGTTCTTC. It translates to CASSPFGLAGVDTYNEQFF. V is TRBV4-3 and J is TRBJ2-1, with 13 positions matching TRBD2. V trimming: 4 bases; J trimming: 2 bases; junction bases outside the gene matches: 11. This CDR3 comprises 19 residues. Germline V gene lookup returns CDR1 LGHNA and CDR2 YSLEER.

This clone has a handful of counts. The rearrangement uses TRBV30 and TRBJ1-2; the match to TRBD1 covers 7 bases. V lost 2 bases to trimming and J lost 11 bases; unmatched junction nucleotides: 8. This CDR3 comprises 12 residues. Germline V lookup: CDR1 GTSNPN, CDR2 SVGIG (reference sequence). In nucleotides, the CDR3 is TGTGCCTGGAGTACGGGACAGCAGTTTTACACCTTC. Amino acids: CAWSTGQQFYTF.

This clone has only a few counts. The chain combines TRBV18 with TRBJ2-5; weak D call: TRBD2 (7 bases). Germline V gene data show CDR1 as KGHSH and CDR2 as LQKENI. CDR3 size: 15 residues. V was shortened by 2 bases and J by 5 bases, with 15 bases between the two germline ends. The DNA of the CDR3 is TGTGCCAGCTCACCAACGGGGGGCTGGGGTGAGACCCAGTACTTC. Its protein product is CASSPTGGWGETQYF.

This chain connects TRBV6-5 to TRBJ2-5, with D maybe TRBD2 (5 bases). The J call may be incorrect, as the DNA end agrees better with TRBJ2-7. The CDR3 consists of 14 residues. Germline V gene lookup returns CDR1 MNHEY and CDR2 SVGAGI. The CDR3 reads CASSRSVRVSEQYF. Written as DNA, the CDR3 is TGTGCCAGCAGTCGTAGCGTTCGGGTTAGCGAGCAGTACTTC.

This sequence joins TRBV13 and TRBJ1-2; D is ambiguous. Germline V gene sequence: CDR1 PRHDT, CDR2 FYEKMQ (reference sequence). This CDR3 spans 16 amino acids. Trimming removed 3 bases from V and 0 bases from J, with 14 bases in between. This CDR3 reads CASSFGSGLANYGYTF. The CDR3 DNA reads TGTGCCAGCAGCTTTGGCTCAGGATTGGCTAACTATGGCTACACCTTC.

This sequence joins TRBV4-2 and TRBJ2-7, with TRBD2 as a possible D gene (6 bases). V lost 0 bases to trimming and J lost 2 bases, with 14 bases between them. From germline, CDR1 is LGHNA and CDR2 YNFKEQ. CDR3 length: 16 amino acids. CDR3 DNA: TGTGCCAGCAGCCAAGATACGGGAGCTTCAGCCTACGAGCAGTACTTC. It yields the protein CASSQDTGASAYEQYF.

V gene TRBV19 combines with J gene TRBJ2-7; possible D gene TRBD2, 6 bases. Trimming removed 3 bases at V and 5 bases at J, with 17 bases between. There are 15 residues in the CDR3. Looked up from germline, CDR1 is LNHDA and CDR2 is SQIVND (reference sequence). CDR3 sequence (DNA): TGTGCCAGTAGTATCCGAGCGGGTGGAAATGACGAGCAGTACTTC. This gives the protein CASSIRAGGNDEQYF.

The J gene is TRBJ2-5, the V gene TRBV5-4; 8 nucleotides match TRBD2. V shed 2 bases and J 5 bases; nucleotides not matched to a gene: 8. CDR3 length: 15 amino acids. Germline V gene lookup returns CDR1 SGHNT and CDR2 YYREEE (reference sequence). This CDR3 reads CASSLVAGGEETQYF. CDR3 DNA sequence: TGTGCCAGCAGCTTAGTTGCGGGAGGTGAGGAGACCCAGTACTTC.

In this sample, this clone turned up a few times. V is TRBV28 and J is TRBJ1-1; possibly TRBD1 for D (5 bases). The germline CDR1 and CDR2 sequences are MDHEN and SYDVKM. V was shortened by 7 bases and J by 5 bases, with 17 bases between the two germline ends. The CDR3 is 14 residues long. The CDR3 spells CASTFSRESTEAFF. The CDR3 DNA reads TGTGCCAGCACCTTCAGCAGGGAATCGACTGAAGCTTTCTTT.

V is TRBV28 and J is TRBJ2-1, with D tentatively TRBD1 (6 bases). CDR1 MDHEN and CDR2 SYDVKM come from the germline V gene. V dropped 4 bases and J dropped 13 bases, with 17 bases sitting between them. CDR3 size: 13 residues. CDR3 in amino acids: CASSSPPDSEQFF. The CDR3 DNA reads as TGTGCCAGCAGTTCCCCTCCGGACAGCGAACAGTTCTTC.

The chain couples TRBV5-6 to TRBJ2-7; D uncertain. Germline CDR1 and CDR2: SGHDT and YYEEEE. The CDR3 sequence is 14 residues long. Trimming removed 2 bases at V and 2 bases at J, with 11 bases between. This CDR3 reads CASSFEAAPYEQYF. In nucleotides, the CDR3 is TGTGCCAGCAGCTTTGAGGCAGCCCCCTACGAGCAGTACTTC.

J is TRBJ2-7 and V is TRBV4-1; 11 nucleotides agree with TRBD2. The CDR3 is 15 amino acids. Germline trimming cut 4 bases from V and 0 bases from J; bases unmatched to any gene: 2. Germline lookup yields CDR1 MGHRA and CDR2 YSYEKL. Written as DNA, the CDR3 is TGCGCCAGCAGCCCGACTAGCGGGATCTCCTACGAGCAGTACTTC. Amino acids: CASSPTSGISYEQYF.

This clone was observed a few times. This chain connects TRBV4-3 to TRBJ1-5; D not certain. Germline CDR1 LGHNA, CDR2 YSLEER. V was shortened by 4 bases and J by 3 bases, with 7 bases between the two germline ends. CDR3 length equals 13 residues. The CDR3 is CASSPGYNQPQHF. As DNA, the CDR3 is TGCGCCAGCAGCCCGGGATACAATCAGCCCCAGCATTTT.

This clone was counted between two and nine times. This chain connects TRBV9 to TRBJ2-2; 7 nucleotides agree with TRBD2. V gave up 3 bases and J gave up 3 bases; unmatched junction bases: 17. The CDR3 contains 19 residues. CDR1 and CDR2 (germline): SGDLS, YYNGEE. The CDR3 sequence: CASSERDSGVLGYTGELFF. The CDR3 region has the DNA TGTGCCAGCAGCGAGCGGGACTCCGGTGTTCTGGGATACACCGGGGAGCTGTTTTTT.

The chain uses TRBV27 and TRBJ1-1; TRBD1 is a possible D gene (6 bases). Germline-derived CDR1 and CDR2 are MNHEY and SMNVEV (reference sequence). Trimming removed 5 bases at V and 1 base at J, with 17 bases between. The CDR3 contains 16 residues. The CDR3 DNA reads TGTGCCAGCAGTCCACAGGGCCGCCCTTCGAACACTGAAGCTTTCTTT. Protein product: CASSPQGRPSNTEAFF.

This clone has just one count. V usage is TRBV28 and J usage is TRBJ2-7; 9 nucleotides line up with TRBD2. The CDR3 is 15 residues long. Germline trimming cut 5 bases from V and 3 bases from J; bases unmatched to any gene: 8. Germline V gene lookup returns CDR1 MDHEN and CDR2 SYDVKM. CDR3 protein: CASSQTSGADYEQYF. In nucleotides, the CDR3 is TGTGCCAGCAGTCAGACTAGCGGAGCCGACTACGAGCAGTACTTC. Filled out from reference TRBV28 and TRBJ2-7, the complete variable domain reads DVKVTQSSRYLVKRTGEKVFLECVQDMDHENMFWYRQDPGLGLRLIYFSYDVKMKEKGDIPEGYSVSREKKERFSLILESASTNQTSMYLCASSQTSGADYEQYFGPGTRLTVT.

There are a few counts of this clone. V and J are TRBV27 and TRBJ1-2; D call uncertain. CDR3 length: 15 residues. The germline gives CDR1 MNHEY, CDR2 SMNVEV (reference sequence). V was shortened by 5 bases and J by 6 bases, with 19 bases between the two germline ends. The CDR3 coding sequence is TGTGCCAGCAGTCCCAGCCGGAGGGATGGGCATGGCTACACCTTC. Amino acids: CASSPSRRDGHGYTF.